These T cell receptor beta chains were read from a single sample in a study of blood T cell repertoires in COVID-19. Method: immunoSEQ multiplex PCR; TCRdb's copy keeps in-frame clones and lacks some. The sample has roughly 290,000 clones; 70% to 90% are singletons. Sequencing was performed on peripheral blood. The origin of the receptors is a human donor with COVID-19, enrolled during active disease. The donor label of this sample is uncertain. Both conserved end residues are part of each CDR3. Each record gives: D gene, clone size, J gene, V gene, CDR3 protein, CDR3 DNA. A D gene is named only where the DNA matches it firmly. The listing skips clone size in some rows; elsewhere it reads once, few, many or a size class.

>-|-|TRBJ1-4|TRBV30
CAWMGQGIGKLFF
TGTGCCTGGATGGGGCAGGGGATAGGAAAACTGTTTTTT
>-|-|TRBJ1-1|TRBV29-1
CSVEPFGDTEAFF
TGCAGCGTTGAGCCGTTCGGGGACACTGAAGCTTTCTTT
>-|-|TRBJ2-7|TRBV29-1
CSVSGTQGPSSYEQYF
TGCAGCGTTTCCGGGACACAGGGCCCTAGCTCCTACGAGCAGTACTTC
>TRBD2|-|TRBJ2-5|TRBV5-1
CASSGRLAGERLETQYF
TGCGCCAGCAGCGGTAGACTAGCGGGAGAGCGTCTGGAGACCCAGTACTTC
>-|-|TRBJ1-6|TRBV18
CASSPEVNRVSPLHF
TGTGCCAGCTCACCAGAGGTAAACAGGGTCTCACCCCTCCACTTT
>-|-|TRBJ1-5|TRBV5-1
CASSSGGGNQPQHF
TGCGCCAGCAGCTCGGGAGGAGGCAATCAGCCCCAGCATTTT
>-|few|TRBJ2-3|TRBV4-3
CASSQDAGRPTDTQYF
TGCGCCAGCAGCCAAGATGCGGGGAGGCCTACAGATACGCAGTATTTT
>TRBD1|once|TRBJ1-5|TRBV27
CASSGQGMEPQHF
TGTGCCAGCAGTGGACAGGGGATGGAGCCCCAGCATTTT
>-|-|TRBJ1-6|TRBV9
CASSSDPEGNSPLHF
TGTGCCAGCAGCTCAGACCCCGAGGGAAACTCACCCCTCCACTTT
>-|once|TRBJ1-1|TRBV6-5
CASSLRGTEAFF
TGTGCCAGCAGCCTCAGGGGAACTGAAGCTTTCTTT
>-|-|TRBJ1-3|TRBV28
CASSYSQGGGPGNTIYF
TGTGCCAGCAGTTATAGCCAAGGTGGAGGCCCTGGAAACACCATATATTTT
>-|-|TRBJ1-2|TRBV4-1
CASSQEPQGHYGYTF
TGCGCCAGCAGCCAAGAGCCTCAGGGGCACTATGGCTACACCTTC
>-|-|TRBJ2-3|TRBV5-4
CASSFGADTSTDTQYF
TGTGCCAGCAGCTTTGGGGCAGACACTAGCACAGATACGCAGTATTTT
>TRBD2|-|TRBJ2-7|TRBV28
CATRLAGGQLEQYF
TGTGCCACCAGACTAGCGGGAGGCCAACTGGAGCAGTACTTC
>-|once|TRBJ1-6|TRBV4-3
CASSPTTGPHSPLHF
TGCGCCAGCAGCCCGACGACAGGACCACATTCACCCCTCCACTTT
>-|-|TRBJ1-5|TRBV30
CAWSVRGYQPQHF
TGTGCCTGGAGTGTACGGGGGTATCAGCCCCAGCATTTT
>-|few|TRBJ2-1|TRBV10-1
CASSLIGVNEQFF
TGCGCCAGCAGCTTAATCGGTGTGAATGAGCAGTTCTTC
>TRBD1|-|TRBJ2-1|TRBV10-3
CAIRLGPGQGSNEQFF
TGTGCCATCAGATTGGGACCGGGACAGGGGTCCAATGAGCAGTTCTTC
>-|-|TRBJ1-1|TRBV3-1/TRBV3-2
CASSQDPRGAPGEAFF
TGTGCCAGCAGCCAAGATCCTCGGGGGGCCCCGGGTGAAGCTTTCTTT
>TRBD1|-|TRBJ2-7|TRBV6-5
CASSYRDRGLEQYF
TGTGCCAGCAGCTACCGGGACAGGGGCCTGGAGCAGTACTTC
>-|once|TRBJ1-2|TRBV12-3/TRBV12-4
CASSERRGWGYTF
TGTGCCAGCAGCGAAAGGCGGGGGTGGGGCTACACCTTC
>TRBD2|-|TRBJ2-5|TRBV28
CASRGGTSGSQETQYF
TGTGCCAGCAGGGGGGGGACTAGCGGGAGCCAAGAGACCCAGTACTTC
>TRBD1|-|TRBJ1-6|TRBV6-1
CASSDAGGAYSPLHF
TGTGCCAGCAGTGATGCAGGGGGCGCGTATTCACCCCTCCACTTT